The next 10 T cell receptor beta chains were all read from a single sample in a study of beta chain features in type 1 diabetes. General study results and limits: Researchers report that Type 1 diabetes patients had moderately but significantly shorter TCRB CDR3s across all four CD4+ subsets.

Their target antigens are unknown. As every portion of the isolated RNA was reverse transcribed, the sequencing read expressed TCRB transcripts. This table comes from immunoSEQ multiplex PCR, and its TCRdb copy is limited to in-frame clones, with some not included. The sample has 250,000 to 300,000 clones, about 24% seen once. Sequenced input: naive CD4+ T cells from blood. Every receptor here comes from a woman aged 30 to 39 with type 1 diabetes.

This clone has a handful of counts. The V gene is TRBV30, the J gene TRBJ1-1, with 7 bases aligning to TRBD1. This CDR3 comprises 13 residues. Germline lookup yields CDR1 GTSNPN and CDR2 SVGIG (reference sequence). After removal of 7 bases from V and 3 bases from J, the junction contained 8 bases not matched to a gene. The CDR3: CALDRVAYTEAFF. The CDR3, as DNA: TGTGCCTTAGACAGGGTTGCGTACACTGAAGCTTTCTTT. Using reference TRBV30 and TRBJ1-1 for the parts outside the CDR3, the full variable domain is SQTIHQWPATLVQPVGSPLSLECTVEGTSNPNLYWYRQAAGRGLQLLFYSVGIGQISSEVPQNLSASRPQDRQFILSSKKLLLSDSGFYLCALDRVAYTEAFFGQGTRLTVV.

The chain uses TRBV5-1 and TRBJ2-2; 8 bases match TRBD1. This CDR3 comprises 16 residues. Germline-derived CDR1 and CDR2 are SGHRS and YFSETQ. With 7 bases clipped from V and 5 bases from J, the junction kept 13 bases outside the gene matches. CDR3 sequence (DNA): TGCGCCAGCCGTGGAGTGACAGGGGTGAAAACCGGGGAGCTGTTTTTT. Its translation: CASRGVTGVKTGELFF.

The chain combines TRBV30 with TRBJ1-2, with TRBD1 matching over 7 bases. Germline loops: CDR1 GTSNPN, CDR2 SVGIG (reference sequence). J lost 3 bases, V lost 3 bases, and 10 bases had no gene match. The length of the CDR3 is 15 residues. The chain's CDR3 is CAWRALERGHYGYTF. The DNA of the CDR3 is TGTGCCTGGAGGGCTTTGGAGAGGGGGCACTATGGCTACACCTTC.

This clone has more than one count but fewer than ten. The V and J genes are TRBV5-1 and TRBJ2-7; 8 nucleotides match TRBD1. The germline gives CDR1 SGHRS, CDR2 YFSETQ. Losses at the gene ends were 0 bases for V and 4 bases for J; bases not matched to a gene: 3. This CDR3 has 14 amino acids. The CDR3 DNA reads as TGCGCCAGCAGCTTGGCAGGGGGCGATTACGAGCAGTACTTC. Its translation is CASSLAGGDYEQYF.

The rearrangement links TRBV29-1 to TRBJ1-2, with D perhaps matching TRBD1 (6 bases). CDR1 and CDR2 (germline): SQVTM, ANQGSEA. The CDR3 is 11 amino acids. Trimming removed 7 bases at V and 4 bases at J, with 10 bases between. CDR3 region: CSALDSYGYTF. The CDR3 nucleotides are TGCAGCGCCCTGGACAGCTATGGCTACACCTTC.

In its sample, this clone was seen once. The rearrangement links TRBV30 to TRBJ1-3; the D gene is possibly TRBD1 (6 bases). CDR3 length equals 14 residues. The germline V and J ends were trimmed by 2 bases and 4 bases, with 12 bases remaining between them. Per the germline V gene, CDR1 is GTSNPN and CDR2 is SVGIG (reference sequence). The CDR3 region is CAWSFTGLGNTIYF. In DNA, the CDR3 is TGTGCCTGGAGTTTTACAGGGCTCGGAAACACCATATATTTT.

The gene calls are TRBV28 and TRBJ2-7, with D perhaps TRBD1 (6 bases). The germline V gene has CDR1 MDHEN and CDR2 SYDVKM. V shed 2 bases and J shed 2 bases, with 7 bases lying between them. This CDR3 has 13 amino acids. The CDR3 is CASSLRTAYEQYF. Written as DNA, the CDR3 is TGTGCCAGCAGTTTACGGACAGCCTACGAGCAGTACTTC.

The sample holds a few counts of this clone. The genes are TRBV2 and TRBJ2-3; D not resolved. Germline V CDR1 and CDR2: SNHLY, FYNNEI. V was pared by 2 bases and J by 2 bases, with 11 bases between. CDR3 length equals 15 residues. The CDR3 nucleotides read TGTGCCAGCAGTGAAAGAGATACCTTCACAGATACGCAGTATTTT. Residues: CASSERDTFTDTQYF.

There are a few counts of this clone. The rearrangement links TRBV2 to TRBJ1-5; D is uncertain. V lost 6 bases and J lost 3, with 6 bases in between. CDR3 length equals 12 residues. Per germline, CDR1 SNHLY and CDR2 FYNNEI. The CDR3 sequence is CASRPDNQPQHF. The DNA of the CDR3 is TGTGCCAGCAGACCAGACAATCAGCCCCAGCATTTT.

The rearrangement links TRBV29-1 to TRBJ2-3; 7 nucleotides line up with TRBD2. Germline CDR1 and CDR2: SQVTM and ANQGSEA. The CDR3 is 14 amino acids. The V and J ends lost 2 bases and 2 bases, in that order; junction bases with no gene match: 4. The CDR3 bases are TGCAGCGTTGAACTAGGGACTAACACAGATACGCAGTATTTT. Protein product: CSVELGTNTDTQYF.